The 17 T cell receptor beta chains below come from one sample, sequenced in a study of shared clonotypes between healthy human individuals. Naivety among CD8 cells was defined by CD45RO negativity and positive CCR7 selection, thereby excluding terminally differentiated effector memory CD45RA+ cells. Clones were read by immunoSEQ multiplex PCR, and TCRdb kept only the in-frame ones, dropping some. The table includes about 2.1 million clones, about 94% detected once. Input material: naive CD8+ T cells from PBMCs. The receptors stem from a young man in good health. Some clones in this sample may be carry-over from other donors' samples.

V gene TRBV14 combines with J gene TRBJ2-2; 7 bases align to TRBD1. This CDR3 contains 15 residues. The J segment lost 2 bases and the V segment lost 4 bases, leaving 4 bases of the junction unmatched. Germline V gene data show CDR1 as SGHDN and CDR2 as FVKESK. CDR3 bases: TGTGCCAGCAGCCCAAGGGGGCGAAACACCGGGGAGCTGTTTTTT. This gives the protein CASSPRGRNTGELFF.

CDR3 loop: CASSSPSTGGAFYEQYF. The CDR3 DNA reads TGTGCCAGCAGTTCTCCCTCGACAGGGGGCGCCTTCTACGAGCAGTACTTC. V is TRBV28 and J is TRBJ2-7; 10 nucleotides align to TRBD1. The CDR3 runs 17 residues. Trimming cost V 4 bases and J 3 bases; bases outside gene matches: 12. Per the germline V gene, CDR1 is MDHEN and CDR2 is SYDVKM.

The rearrangement links TRBV28 to TRBJ2-7; D possibly corresponds to TRBD1 (6 bases). Germline CDR1 is MDHEN and CDR2 is SYDVKM. CDR3 length: 15 amino acids. The V end was cut by 4 bases, the J end by 6 bases, with 19 bases between. For the CDR3, the DNA is TGTGCCAGCAGTTCGGAACAGGGCCTAGGTTCCGAGCAGTACTTC. It codes for CASSSEQGLGSEQYF.

The chain has TRBV19 and TRBJ1-1; D gene ambiguous. The CDR3 contains 12 residues. The V and J ends lost 10 bases and 1 base respectively, with 10 bases between them. Germline V gives CDR1 LNHDA, CDR2 SQIVND (reference sequence). CDR3: CATRRGNTEAFF. CDR3 nucleotides: TGTGCCACCCGCCGGGGGAACACTGAAGCTTTCTTT. Looking up the rest from reference TRBV19 and TRBJ1-1 gives the full variable domain: DGGITQSPKYLFRKEGQNVTLSCEQNLNHDAMYWYRQDPGQGLRLIYYSQIVNDFQKGDIAEGYSVSREKKESFPLTVTSAQKNPTAFYLCATRRGNTEAFFGQGTRLTVV.

The chain links TRBV2 to TRBJ1-2; 10 positions agree with TRBD1. J gave up 10 bases and V 5 bases, and 4 bases lay outside the gene matches. Germline V lookup: CDR1 SNHLY, CDR2 FYNNEI. CDR3 length equals 12 residues. CDR3 sequence: CASSPDRGDYTF. In nucleotides, the CDR3 is TGTGCCAGCAGTCCGGACAGGGGGGACTACACCTTC.

The chain combines TRBV29-1 with TRBJ1-1; D unclear. V lost 8 bases and J lost 4, with 17 bases in between. This CDR3 spans 13 amino acids. Germline values: CDR1 SQVTM, CDR2 ANQGSEA. The CDR3 loop reads CSPGPDLGTEAFF. CDR3 DNA: TGCAGCCCCGGGCCTGACCTGGGCACTGAAGCTTTCTTT. The full variable domain, its missing parts supplied by reference TRBV29-1 and TRBJ1-1, is SAVISQKPSRDICQRGTSLTIQCQVDSQVTMMFWYRQQPGQSLTLIATANQGSEATYESGFVIDKFPISRPNLTFSTLTVSNMSPEDSSIYLCSPGPDLGTEAFFGQGTRLTVV.

This rearrangement joins TRBV7-9 to TRBJ2-7; D may match TRBD1 or TRBD2 (6 bases each). The CDR3 contains 16 residues. Looked up from germline, CDR1 is SEHNR and CDR2 is FQNEAQ (reference sequence). Trimming removed 0 bases from V and 0 bases from J, with 12 bases in between. In DNA, the CDR3 is TGTGCCAGCAGCTTAGCTCGGGGGCCAGCCTCCTACGAGCAGTACTTC. It is translated as CASSLARGPASYEQYF.

A note on this clone: At the DNA level, this CDR3 is encoded by other sequences in the same sample as well. The V and J genes are TRBV9 and TRBJ1-1, with 7 bases matching TRBD1. The CDR3 sequence is 13 residues long. J gave up 6 bases and V 2 bases, and 4 bases lay outside the gene matches. Germline CDR1 reads SGDLS; CDR2 reads YYNGEE. The CDR3 here is CASSVGTAAEAFF. CDR3 in DNA: TGTGCCAGCAGCGTTGGGACAGCGGCTGAAGCTTTCTTT. The full variable domain, rest sourced from reference TRBV9 and TRBJ1-1, is DSGVTQTPKHLITATGQRVTLRCSPRSGDLSVYWYQQSLDQGLQFLIQYYNGEERAKGNILERFSAQQFPDLHSELNLSSLELGDSALYFCASSVGTAAEAFFGQGTRLTVV.

About this clone: The sample has other DNA sequences that encode this CDR3 too. The chain has TRBV7-3 and TRBJ2-7; D may match TRBD1 or TRBD2 (7 bases each). The CDR3 contains 15 residues. V was cut by 0 bases and J by 2 bases, with 11 bases left in between. Germline CDR1 SGHTA, CDR2 FQGTGA. The CDR3 DNA reads as TGTGCCAGCAGCTTAACCTCAGGGGGGGCCTACGAGCAGTACTTC. Protein: CASSLTSGGAYEQYF.

The chain couples TRBV5-4 to TRBJ1-1; D not certain. The CDR3 is 11 amino acids. Trimming shortened V by 4 bases and J by 7 bases, and 8 bases separated the two germline ends. The germline gives CDR1 SGHNT, CDR2 YYREEE (reference sequence). The CDR3 reads CASSDHSEAFF. Here the CDR3 DNA reads TGTGCCAGCAGCGACCACAGTGAAGCTTTCTTT.

CDR3 nucleotide sequence: TGTGCCAGCAGTTCCCCCCTAGGGACGAACGAGCAGTACTTC. This gives the protein CASSSPLGTNEQYF. The V gene is TRBV28, the J gene TRBJ2-7; D may correspond to TRBD1 or TRBD2 (5 bases each). Trimming left V 4 bases short and J 5 bases short, with 15 bases between. The CDR3 sequence is 14 residues long. CDR1 and CDR2 from the germline V gene are MDHEN and SYDVKM.

V is TRBV5-1 and J is TRBJ2-1; TRBD2 agrees at 11 bases. J was trimmed by 4 bases and V by 2 bases; bases with no gene match: 5. This CDR3 region has 16 residues. Germline V gene data show CDR1 as SGHRS and CDR2 as YFSETQ. The CDR3 here is CASSFSGTSGYNEQFF. As DNA, the CDR3 is TGCGCCAGCAGCTTCTCCGGGACTAGCGGATACAATGAGCAGTTCTTC.

J is TRBJ1-5 and V is TRBV27, with D possibly being TRBD1 (5 bases). Trimming shortened V by 6 bases and J by 4 bases, and 16 bases separated the two germline ends. The germline gives CDR1 MNHEY, CDR2 SMNVEV (reference sequence). CDR3 length equals 15 residues. The CDR3 loop reads CASSSPPGLNQPQHF. The CDR3 DNA sequence: TGTGCCAGCAGCTCCCCTCCGGGGCTGAATCAGCCCCAGCATTTT.

This chain joins TRBV6-6 and TRBJ2-7, with a weak D call TRBD1 (5 bases). The CDR3 runs 15 residues. The V gene lost 0 bases and the J gene lost 2 bases, with 11 bases spanning the gap. CDR1 and CDR2 (germline): MNHNY, SVGAGI (reference sequence). CDR3 residues: CASSYSAGQTYEQYF. For the CDR3, the DNA is TGTGCCAGCAGTTACTCGGCAGGGCAGACCTACGAGCAGTACTTC.

The chain carries TRBV7-3 and TRBJ1-1; no definite D call. The germline V gene encodes CDR1 SGHTA and CDR2 FQGTGA. CDR3 size: 17 residues. The V end lost 2 bases, the J end lost 4 bases, and 20 bases lay between the germline ends. The CDR3 DNA sequence: TGTGCCAGCAGCTTAGGACTGGAGGGCCCAGGAGGCACTGAAGCTTTCTTT. Protein sequence: CASSLGLEGPGGTEAFF.

CDR3 sequence reads: CASSLQGVGETQYF. The CDR3 DNA follows: TGTGCCAGCAGCTTGCAGGGAGTAGGAGAGACCCAGTACTTC. The chain recombines TRBV5-6 with TRBJ2-5; D could derive from TRBD1 or TRBD2 (5 bases each). This CDR3 spans 14 amino acids. V was pared by 1 base and J by 4 bases, with 11 bases between. Germline V gene sequence: CDR1 SGHDT, CDR2 YYEEEE.

V is TRBV21-1 and J is TRBJ2-7; the table's TRBD1 call for D was not verified on the DNA. TRBV21-1 is a documented pseudogene. CDR3 size: 15 residues. The CDR3 is CARGQGRTRSYEQYF. The CDR3 DNA reads TGTGCCCGCGGACAGGGGCGGACTAGGTCCTACGAGCAGTACTTC.